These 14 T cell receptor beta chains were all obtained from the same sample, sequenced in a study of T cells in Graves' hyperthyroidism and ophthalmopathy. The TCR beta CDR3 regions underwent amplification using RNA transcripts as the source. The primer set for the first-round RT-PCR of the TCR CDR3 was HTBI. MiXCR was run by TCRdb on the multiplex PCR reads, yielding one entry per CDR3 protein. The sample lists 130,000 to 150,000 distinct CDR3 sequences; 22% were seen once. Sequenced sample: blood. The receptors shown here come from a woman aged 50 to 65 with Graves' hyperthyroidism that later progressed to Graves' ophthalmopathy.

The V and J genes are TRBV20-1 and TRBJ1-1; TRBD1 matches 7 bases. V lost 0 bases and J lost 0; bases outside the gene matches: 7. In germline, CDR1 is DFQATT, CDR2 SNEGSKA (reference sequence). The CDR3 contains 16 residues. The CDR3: CSARDLRQGMNTEAFF. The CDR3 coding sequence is TGCAGTGCTAGAGACCTAAGACAGGGCATGAACACTGAAGCTTTCTTT.

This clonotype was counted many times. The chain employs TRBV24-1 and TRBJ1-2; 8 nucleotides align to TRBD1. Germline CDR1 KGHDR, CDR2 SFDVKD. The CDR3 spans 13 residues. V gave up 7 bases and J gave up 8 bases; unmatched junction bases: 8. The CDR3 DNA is TGTGCCACCAGCGCGACAGGGGCGCGAGGCTACACCTTC. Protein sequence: CATSATGARGYTF.

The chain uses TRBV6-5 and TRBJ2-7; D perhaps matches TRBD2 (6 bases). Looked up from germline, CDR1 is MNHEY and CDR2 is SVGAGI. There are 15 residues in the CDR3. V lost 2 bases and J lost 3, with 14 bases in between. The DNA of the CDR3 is TGTGCCAGCAGTTACGCGAGCTGGCGGGGCTACGAGCAGTACTTC. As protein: CASSYASWRGYEQYF.

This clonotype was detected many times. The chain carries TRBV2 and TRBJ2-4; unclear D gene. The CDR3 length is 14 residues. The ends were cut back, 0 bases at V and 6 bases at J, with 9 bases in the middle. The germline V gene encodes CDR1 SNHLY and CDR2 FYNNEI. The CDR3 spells CASSEARNLNIQYF. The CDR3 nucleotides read TGTGCCAGCAGTGAAGCCCGAAACTTAAACATTCAGTACTTC.

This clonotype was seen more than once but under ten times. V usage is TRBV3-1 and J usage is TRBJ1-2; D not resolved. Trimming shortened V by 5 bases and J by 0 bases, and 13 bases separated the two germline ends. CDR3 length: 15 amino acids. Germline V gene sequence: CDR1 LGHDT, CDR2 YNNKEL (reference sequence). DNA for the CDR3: TGTGCCAGCAGCTTGGGCGTGGACCCTAACTATGGCTACACCTTC. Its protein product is CASSLGVDPNYGYTF.

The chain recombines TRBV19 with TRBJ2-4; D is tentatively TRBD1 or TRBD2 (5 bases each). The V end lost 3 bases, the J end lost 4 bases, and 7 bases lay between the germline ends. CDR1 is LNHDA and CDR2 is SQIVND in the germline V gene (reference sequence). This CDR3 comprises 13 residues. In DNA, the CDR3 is TGTGCCAGTAGTATCAGGGAGAAAAACATTCAGTACTTC. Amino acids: CASSIREKNIQYF.

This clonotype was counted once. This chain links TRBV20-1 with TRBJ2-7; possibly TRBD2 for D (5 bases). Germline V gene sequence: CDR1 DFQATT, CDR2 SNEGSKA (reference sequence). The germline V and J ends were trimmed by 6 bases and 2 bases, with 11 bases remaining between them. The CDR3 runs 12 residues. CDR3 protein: CSARAYPYEQYF. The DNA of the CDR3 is TGCAGTGCGAGGGCTTACCCCTACGAGCAGTACTTC.

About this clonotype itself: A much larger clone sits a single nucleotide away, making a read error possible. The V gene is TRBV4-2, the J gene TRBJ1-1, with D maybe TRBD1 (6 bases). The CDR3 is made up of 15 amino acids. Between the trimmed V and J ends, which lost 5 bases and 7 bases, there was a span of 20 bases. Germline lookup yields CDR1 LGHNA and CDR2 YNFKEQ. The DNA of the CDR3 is TGTGCCAGCAGCGCCAATCGGGGGCGTAGGGTTGAAGCTTTCTTT. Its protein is CASSANRGRRVEAFF.

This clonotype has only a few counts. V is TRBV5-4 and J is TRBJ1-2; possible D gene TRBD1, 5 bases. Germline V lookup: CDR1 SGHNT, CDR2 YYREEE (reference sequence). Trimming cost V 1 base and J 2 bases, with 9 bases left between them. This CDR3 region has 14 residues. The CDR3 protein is CASSLYRDNYGYTF. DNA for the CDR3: TGTGCCAGCAGCTTGTATAGGGACAACTATGGCTACACCTTC. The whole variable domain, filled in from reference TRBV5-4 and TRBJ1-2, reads ETGVTQSPTHLIKTRGQQVTLRCSSQSGHNTVSWYQQALGQGPQFIFQYYREEENGRGNFPPRFSGLQFPNYSSELNVNALELDDSALYLCASSLYRDNYGYTFGSGTRLTVV.

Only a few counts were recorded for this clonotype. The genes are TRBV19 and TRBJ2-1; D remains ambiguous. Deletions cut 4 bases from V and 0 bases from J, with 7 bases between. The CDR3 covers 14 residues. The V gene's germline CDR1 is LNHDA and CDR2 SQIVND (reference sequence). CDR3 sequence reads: CASSRQSSYNEQFF. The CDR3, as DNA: TGTGCCAGTAGTAGGCAGAGCTCCTACAATGAGCAGTTCTTC.

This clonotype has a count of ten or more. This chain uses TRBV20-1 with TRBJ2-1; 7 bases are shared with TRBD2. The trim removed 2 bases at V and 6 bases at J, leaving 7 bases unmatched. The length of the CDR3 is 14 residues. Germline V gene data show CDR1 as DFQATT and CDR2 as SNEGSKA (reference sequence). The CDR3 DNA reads TGCAGTGCTAGACGGTCAGGGAGGGCCAATGAGCAGTTCTTC. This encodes CSARRSGRANEQFF.

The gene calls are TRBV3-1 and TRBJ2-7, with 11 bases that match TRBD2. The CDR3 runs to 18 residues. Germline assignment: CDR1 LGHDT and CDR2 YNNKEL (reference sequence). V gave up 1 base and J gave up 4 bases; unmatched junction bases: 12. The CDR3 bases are TGTGCCAGCAGCCAAGCACTAGCGGGAGAATTCGGGGGGTACGAGCAGTACTTC. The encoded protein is CASSQALAGEFGGYEQYF.

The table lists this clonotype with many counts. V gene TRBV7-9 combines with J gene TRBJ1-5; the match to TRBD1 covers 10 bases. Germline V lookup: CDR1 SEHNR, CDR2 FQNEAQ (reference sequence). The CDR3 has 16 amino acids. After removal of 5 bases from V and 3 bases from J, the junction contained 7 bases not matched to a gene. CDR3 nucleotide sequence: TGTGCCAGCAGCAGCGGACAGGGGGGGTACAATCAGCCCCAGCATTTT. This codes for CASSSGQGGYNQPQHF.

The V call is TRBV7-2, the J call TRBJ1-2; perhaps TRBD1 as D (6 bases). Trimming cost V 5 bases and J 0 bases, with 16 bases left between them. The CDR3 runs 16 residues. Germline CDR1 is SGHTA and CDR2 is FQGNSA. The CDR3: CASSPGAAVPNYGYTF. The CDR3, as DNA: TGTGCCAGCAGCCCAGGGGCGGCAGTTCCTAACTATGGCTACACCTTC. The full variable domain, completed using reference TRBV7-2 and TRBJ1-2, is GAGVSQSPSNKVTEKGKDVELRCDPISGHTALYWYRQSLGQGLEFLIYFQGNSAPDKSGLPSDRFSAERTGGSVSTLTIQRTQQEDSAVYLCASSPGAAVPNYGYTFGSGTRLTVV.